These 8 T cell receptor beta chains came from one sample sequenced in a study of T-cell memory formation after mild COVID-19 (TCRdb year 2021). The library was obtained by 5' RACE. Sequencing used an Illumina NovaSeq 6000. TCRdb reprocessed the public reads (quality trimming at Q25 with fastp, clone calling with MiXCR) and kept in-frame beta chains. Identical CDR3 protein sequences are pooled into one entry, listed with their most common genes and DNA. The sample table records 210,000 or so distinct CDR3 sequences; about 10% of these occur just once. Around 2.9% of the sample belongs to the ten largest clones. The material sequenced was PBMCs or a T cell subset sorted from them (not recorded which). The receptors shown here come from a man aged 18 to 29 who had mild COVID-19 (a few samples of this study predate the infection). The sample titles of this study are shuffled in the database, so cell type and time point are left out; the donor was told from shared clones.

The chain uses TRBV5-1 and TRBJ1-1; D remains ambiguous. From germline, CDR1 is SGHRS and CDR2 YFSETQ. V was shortened by 2 bases and J by 2 bases, with 13 bases between the two germline ends. This CDR3 comprises 15 residues. The CDR3 sequence: CASSFVGPQNTEAFF. As DNA, the CDR3 is TGCGCCAGCAGCTTCGTAGGACCGCAAAACACTGAAGCTTTCTTT.

This chain connects TRBV18 to TRBJ2-7; D might be TRBD1 (6 bases). Trimming removed 3 bases from V and 1 base from J, with 10 bases in between. CDR3 length: 14 amino acids. Germline V lookup: CDR1 KGHSH, CDR2 LQKENI. CDR3 DNA sequence: TGTGCCAGCTCACCCCGGGACACTTCCTACGAGCAGTACGTC. Translated, it gives CASSPRDTSYEQYV.

In this sample, this clonotype turned up a few times. The rearrangement joins TRBV4-1 to TRBJ2-1; weak D call: TRBD2 (5 bases). V dropped 4 bases and J dropped 2 bases, with 15 bases sitting between them. The CDR3 covers 16 residues. Germline CDR1 and CDR2: MGHRA and YSYEKL. The CDR3: CASSPLPRTPYNEQFF. CDR3 bases: TGCGCCAGCAGCCCGTTACCTAGGACTCCCTACAATGAGCAGTTCTTC.

The rearrangement uses TRBV6-5 and TRBJ2-7, with TRBD1 identical over 8 bases. J gave up 4 bases and V 0 bases, and 5 bases lay outside the gene matches. Germline-derived CDR1 and CDR2 are MNHEY and SVGAGI. This CDR3 contains 15 residues. CDR3 nucleotide sequence: TGTGCCAGCAGTTACTCCGGGGACAGGAGGTACGAGCAGTACGTC. Encoded protein: CASSYSGDRRYEQYV.

This clonotype turned up a few times. This chain joins TRBV4-1 and TRBJ2-3; no clear D. Trimming removed 0 bases at V and 0 bases at J, with 10 bases between. Germline V CDR1 and CDR2: MGHRA, YSYEKL. The CDR3 has 16 residues. CDR3 amino acids: CASSQEHAPSTDTQYF. In nucleotides, the CDR3 is TGCGCCAGCAGCCAAGAACACGCACCTAGCACAGATACGCAGTATTTT.

Only a few counts were recorded for this clonotype. The chain carries TRBV12-3 or TRBV12-4 and TRBJ2-5; D not certain. The CDR3 consists of 13 residues. The germline V and J ends were trimmed by 3 bases and 5 bases, with 10 bases remaining between them. CDR3 in amino acids: CASSFRISETQYF. Here the CDR3 DNA reads TGTGCCAGCAGTTTCCGGATTAGCGAGACCCAGTACTTC.

This clonotype was seen a handful of times. The chain carries TRBV20-1 and TRBJ1-1; D ambiguous. The CDR3 contains 13 residues. CDR1 DFQATT and CDR2 SNEGSKA come from the germline V gene (reference sequence). Trimming shortened V by 6 bases and J by 4 bases, and 15 bases separated the two germline ends. CDR3 sequence (DNA): TGCAGTGCCTCCGGACGGTCGTTCACTGAAGCTTTCTTT. Translated, it gives CSASGRSFTEAFF.

This clonotype was counted a few times. The CDR3 coding sequence is TGTGCCAGCAGCACTCCAGGGGCTGGGGCCAACGTCCTGACTTTC. Its translation: CASSTPGAGANVLTF. The J gene is TRBJ2-6, the V gene TRBV7-2, with D possibly being TRBD1 (6 bases). Germline V gene sequence: CDR1 SGHTA, CDR2 FQGNSA. The V gene lost 5 bases and the J gene lost 2 bases, with 10 bases spanning the gap. The CDR3 spans 15 residues.